These 14 T cell receptor beta chains were all obtained from the same sample, sequenced in a study of CD8 T cells in Susac syndrome. With random hexamers, reverse transcription was performed on roughly 0.45 to 1 ug of RNA. TCRdb reprocessed the immunoSEQ multiplex PCR reads via MiXCR and lists one record per CDR3 protein. The sample yields 300,000 to 350,000 distinct CDR3 sequences, about 92% seen once. The sequenced sample consisted of CD4+ T cells from PBMCs. The receptors originated from a human donor with multiple sclerosis.

This chain joins TRBV20-1 and TRBJ2-7; D unclear. CDR1 is DFQATT, CDR2 SNEGSKA, per germline (reference sequence). This CDR3 has 13 residues. V was pared by 3 bases and J by 0 bases, with 9 bases between. As DNA, the CDR3 is TGCAGTGCTAGTTGGGCTAGCTCCTACGAGCAGTACTTC. Protein: CSASWASSYEQYF.

This rearrangement joins TRBV19 to TRBJ2-2, with D perhaps TRBD1 (6 bases). The CDR3 runs to 15 residues. V was clipped by 6 bases and J by 6 bases, with 17 bases between them. Germline V gene lookup returns CDR1 LNHDA and CDR2 SQIVND (reference sequence). The CDR3 DNA reads TGTGCCAGTAGCATACAACAGGGTAGGGCCGGGGAGCTGTTTTTT. The encoded protein is CASSIQQGRAGELFF.

This chain uses TRBV20-1 with TRBJ2-5; D unclear. The CDR3 consists of 10 residues. Trimming cost V 3 bases and J 5 bases, with 4 bases left between them. CDR1 and CDR2 from the germline V gene are DFQATT and SNEGSKA (reference sequence). In DNA form, the CDR3 reads TGCAGTGCTAGCGCGGAGACCCAGTACTTC. It encodes CSASAETQYF.

V is TRBV9 and J is TRBJ1-3; TRBD1 is a possible D gene (6 bases). CDR3 length: 14 amino acids. CDR1 and CDR2 (germline): SGDLS, YYNGEE. Trimming left V 0 bases short and J 3 bases short, with 7 bases between. The CDR3, as DNA: TGTGCCAGCAGCGTAGGGGACATTGGAAACACCATATATTTT. Translated, it gives CASSVGDIGNTIYF.

This chain links TRBV2 with TRBJ1-1, with D uncertain. The CDR3 spans 14 residues. CDR1 and CDR2 from the germline V gene are SNHLY and FYNNEI. V was shortened by 1 base and J by 0 bases, with 6 bases between the two germline ends. In DNA, the CDR3 is TGTGCCAGCAGTGAAGAGATTATGAACACTGAAGCTTTCTTT. It specifies CASSEEIMNTEAFF.

V and J are TRBV2 and TRBJ1-1; D perhaps matches TRBD1 (5 bases). Trimming shortened V by 4 bases and J by 2 bases, and 11 bases separated the two germline ends. This CDR3 contains 14 residues. Germline V gene sequence: CDR1 SNHLY, CDR2 FYNNEI. The CDR3 DNA follows: TGTGCCAGCAGTGGCGAGGGGCGTAACACTGAAGCTTTCTTT. Translating gives CASSGEGRNTEAFF. The entire variable domain, with the rest obtained from reference TRBV2 and TRBJ1-1, is as follows: EPEVTQTPSHQVTQMGQEVILRCVPISNHLYFYWYRQILGQKVEFLVSFYNNEISEKSEIFDDQFSVERPDGSNFTLKIRSTKLEDSAMYFCASSGEGRNTEAFFGQGTRLTVV.

The J gene is TRBJ2-1, the V gene TRBV29-1; D is ambiguous. Germline V CDR1 and CDR2: SQVTM, ANQGSEA. CDR3 size: 14 residues. Between the trimmed V and J ends, which lost 7 bases and 4 bases, there was a span of 17 bases. CDR3 DNA sequence: TGCAGCGCTGGACCTCAAACCGGATACAATGAGCAGTTCTTC. Translation gives CSAGPQTGYNEQFF.

V is TRBV6-6 and J is TRBJ2-5, with unresolved D. There are 14 residues in the CDR3. Germline V gene lookup returns CDR1 MNHNY and CDR2 SVGAGI (reference sequence). V dropped 2 bases and J dropped 4 bases, with 11 bases sitting between them. The CDR3 loop is CASSYGQRTETQYF. As DNA, the CDR3 is TGTGCCAGCAGTTACGGGCAGCGAACAGAGACCCAGTACTTC.

The table lists this clonotype with a count of one. The chain uses TRBV12-3 or TRBV12-4 and TRBJ2-3; D is ambiguous. The V gene lost 5 bases and the J gene lost 2 bases, with 5 bases spanning the gap. This CDR3 is built from 12 residues. The CDR3 loop is CASSHDTDTQYF. The CDR3 nucleotides read TGTGCCAGCAGTCATGACACAGATACGCAGTATTTT.

The sample holds a few counts of this clonotype. The CDR3 DNA reads as TGTGCTAGTGCCTTCGGGACAGAGGCCTACGAGCAGTACTTC. Amino acid sequence: CASAFGTEAYEQYF. The gene calls are TRBV12-5 and TRBJ2-7; 7 bases match TRBD1. V lost 7 bases, J lost 2 bases, and 8 bases stayed unmatched. The V gene's germline CDR1 is LGHNT and CDR2 FRNRAP. CDR3 length equals 14 residues.

V gene TRBV20-1 combines with J gene TRBJ2-4, with D possibly matching TRBD1 (5 bases). The ends were cut back, 2 bases at V and 6 bases at J, with 8 bases in the middle. The CDR3 spans 12 residues. Germline CDR1 reads DFQATT; CDR2 reads SNEGSKA (reference sequence). CDR3 in amino acids: CSARTQGNIQYF. The DNA of the CDR3 is TGCAGTGCTAGAACCCAGGGAAACATTCAGTACTTC.

The chain is built from TRBV12-5 and TRBJ2-7; 12 nucleotides match TRBD2. Germline V CDR1 and CDR2: LGHNT, FRNRAP. The CDR3 covers 14 residues. Trimming cost V 7 bases and J 3 bases; bases outside gene matches: 4. In DNA, the CDR3 is TGTGCTAGTGCCTCTAGCGGGAGGGTCTACGAGCAGTACTTC. Translating gives CASASSGRVYEQYF.

This chain uses TRBV13 with TRBJ1-6; D not certain. The CDR3 spans 15 residues. Germline CDR1 PRHDT, CDR2 FYEKMQ (reference sequence). V was trimmed by 4 bases and J by 8 bases, leaving 15 bases between them. CDR3 DNA: TGTGCCAGCAGCTACCAAGGATCGTGGGATTCACCCCTCCACTTT. Amino acid sequence: CASSYQGSWDSPLHF.

V and J are TRBV18 and TRBJ2-2; D may be TRBD2 (6 bases). CDR3 size: 15 residues. The V gene's germline CDR1 is KGHSH and CDR2 LQKENI. V lost 3 bases and J 6 bases, leaving 14 bases between the germline ends. As DNA, the CDR3 is TGTGCCAGCTCACCCCCGGGACTGCGACCCGGGGAGCTGTTTTTT. The encoded protein is CASSPPGLRPGELFF.